One sample yielded the 13 T cell receptor beta chains listed below, sequenced in a study of blood T cell repertoires in COVID-19. This table comes from immunoSEQ multiplex PCR, and its TCRdb copy is limited to in-frame clones, with some not included. The table has tens of thousands of clones, 80% to 90% seen once. Material: peripheral blood. These TCRs come from a human donor with acute or convalescent COVID-19. The donor label of this sample is uncertain.

The chain combines TRBV3-1 (or the pseudogene TRBV3-2) with TRBJ2-3, with 14 bases that match TRBD2. Looked up from germline, CDR1 is LGHDT and CDR2 is YNNKEL (reference sequence). The CDR3 contains 18 residues. After removal of 2 bases from V and 7 bases from J, the junction contained 11 bases not matched to a gene. CDR3: CASSQLPQTSGGEHTQYF. The CDR3 coding sequence is TGTGCCAGCAGCCAACTTCCCCAGACTAGCGGGGGGGAACATACGCAGTATTTT.

The chain employs TRBV5-1 and TRBJ2-1, with D possibly matching TRBD2 (5 bases). V was pared by 0 bases and J by 4 bases, with 11 bases between. The CDR3 is 15 residues long. Germline-derived CDR1 and CDR2 are SGHRS and YFSETQ. DNA of the CDR3: TGCGCCAGCAGCTTGGCGCTAGCATCTTACAATGAGCAGTTCTTC. This encodes CASSLALASYNEQFF.

The rearrangement uses TRBV4-2 and TRBJ2-3, with D perhaps matching TRBD2 (5 bases). This CDR3 has 17 amino acids. Germline CDR1 and CDR2: LGHNA and YNFKEQ. The germline V and J ends were trimmed by 0 bases and 0 bases, with 13 bases remaining between them. The CDR3 here is CASSQDRRAASTDTQYF. The CDR3 DNA follows: TGTGCCAGCAGCCAAGATCGTAGAGCGGCTAGCACAGATACGCAGTATTTT.

This clone was found once. The chain uses TRBV7-2 and TRBJ1-5; TRBD1 might be the D (6 bases). The CDR3 consists of 15 residues. Germline assignment: CDR1 SGHTA and CDR2 FQGNSA. V shed 5 bases and J shed 9 bases, with 20 bases lying between them. The CDR3, as DNA: TGTGCCAGCAGCGGAGGGGCGGGGGGCGCGGGGCCCCAGCATTTT. The encoded protein is CASSGGAGGAGPQHF.

This clone was seen a single time. The chain combines TRBV2 with TRBJ2-7; the D is unclear. Deletions cut 2 bases from V and 6 bases from J, with 5 bases between. This CDR3 contains 11 residues. CDR1 SNHLY and CDR2 FYNNEI come from the germline V gene. The CDR3 protein is CASSEMAEQYF. The DNA for the CDR3 is TGTGCCAGCAGTGAAATGGCCGAGCAGTACTTC.

A single count supports this clone. V is TRBV5-4 and J is TRBJ2-2; tentative D call: TRBD1 (6 bases). CDR1 is SGHNT, CDR2 YYREEE, per germline (reference sequence). The CDR3 has 16 amino acids. Trimming shortened V by 0 bases and J by 6 bases, and 15 bases separated the two germline ends. As DNA, the CDR3 is TGTGCCAGCAGCTTGGGGGGGCAAGTTGCGGCCGGGGAGCTGTTTTTT. This translates into CASSLGGQVAAGELFF.

This clone has just one count. V gene TRBV5-1 combines with J gene TRBJ2-1; TRBD2 is a possible D gene (5 bases). The V and J ends lost 0 bases and 5 bases respectively, with 12 bases between them. CDR3 length: 15 residues. Germline V gene data show CDR1 as SGHRS and CDR2 as YFSETQ. CDR3 region: CASSLVLPGDNEQFF. Here the CDR3 DNA reads TGCGCCAGCAGCTTGGTTCTACCCGGGGACAATGAGCAGTTCTTC.

This chain joins TRBV27 and TRBJ2-6, with 8 nucleotides matching TRBD1. V trimming: 6 bases; J trimming: 2 bases; junction bases outside the gene matches: 6. Germline CDR1 is MNHEY and CDR2 is SMNVEV (reference sequence). This CDR3 has 16 residues. CDR3 coding DNA: TGTGCCAGCAGATATTCGACAGGGGCTGGGGCCAACGTCCTGACTTTC. This translates into CASRYSTGAGANVLTF.

The chain couples TRBV7-2 to TRBJ2-1, with TRBD1 identical over 10 bases. The CDR3 is made up of 18 amino acids. Germline CDR1 is SGHTA and CDR2 is FQGNSA. V was pared by 5 bases and J by 1 base, with 11 bases of the junction left unmatched. CDR3 sequence (DNA): TGTGCCAGCAGCCCGCGAGAGACAGGGGGCTTATCCTACAATGAGCAGTTCTTC. This gives the protein CASSPRETGGLSYNEQFF.

The chain recombines TRBV2 with TRBJ1-2; D not certain. Germline CDR1 SNHLY, CDR2 FYNNEI. The V end lost 3 bases, the J end lost 8 bases, and 7 bases lay between the germline ends. The CDR3 spans 11 residues. The CDR3, as DNA: TGTGCCAGCAGTGACCGCGGGGGCTACACCTTC. This encodes CASSDRGGYTF.

The genes are TRBV7-2 and TRBJ2-4, with D maybe TRBD1 (6 bases). CDR3 size: 16 residues. V dropped 5 bases and J dropped 5 bases, with 19 bases sitting between them. CDR1 and CDR2 from the germline V gene are SGHTA and FQGNSA. The CDR3 DNA reads TGTGCCAGCAGCGCCCGCTCCGGACAGTTCGAAAACATTCAGTACTTC. Protein product: CASSARSGQFENIQYF.

The gene calls are TRBV10-3 and TRBJ2-7, with 11 bases identical to TRBD2. The CDR3 contains 14 residues. Per germline, CDR1 ENHRY and CDR2 SYGVKD. With 6 bases clipped from V and 5 bases from J, the junction kept 6 bases outside the gene matches. The CDR3 loop reads CAIRTSGVVDEQYF. The CDR3 DNA sequence: TGTGCCATCAGGACTAGCGGGGTGGTAGACGAGCAGTACTTC.

This clone has a handful of counts. The chain links TRBV3-1 (or the pseudogene TRBV3-2) to TRBJ1-2; possibly TRBD1 for D (6 bases). Trimming left V 3 bases short and J 4 bases short, with 9 bases between. There are 13 residues in the CDR3. Germline CDR1 LGHDT, CDR2 YNNKEL (reference sequence). CDR3 residues: CASSQTGPYGYTF. The CDR3 nucleotides are TGTGCCAGCAGCCAGACAGGCCCCTATGGCTACACCTTC.